These 9 T cell receptor beta chains originate from one sample sequenced in a study of T cell responses to AZD1222 COVID-19 vaccine. The protocol was immunoSEQ multiplex PCR, while the TCRdb copy is restricted to in-frame clones and leaves out a portion. Of about 69,000 clones in the sample, over 80% were seen once. Material: peripheral blood, obtained 28 days after the second AZD1222 dose. The receptors here all came from an adult who received the AZD1222 COVID-19 vaccine.

In its sample, this clone was seen a few times. V and J are TRBV10-3 and TRBJ1-6; D perhaps matches TRBD1 (5 bases). V dropped 5 bases and J dropped 7 bases, with 18 bases sitting between them. The CDR3 runs to 16 residues. Germline CDR1 reads ENHRY; CDR2 reads SYGVKD. The CDR3 is CAISRQLTGKNSPLHF. DNA for the CDR3: TGTGCCATCAGTAGACAGCTAACCGGCAAAAATTCACCCCTCCACTTT.

The chain recombines TRBV15 with TRBJ2-1, with 13 bases matching TRBD2. CDR3 length: 17 residues. The germline V gene has CDR1 LNHNV and CDR2 YYDKDF (reference sequence). V lost 2 bases and J lost 10; bases outside the gene matches: 11. The chain's CDR3 is CATSRSTSGRSHGEQFF. As DNA, the CDR3 is TGTGCCACCAGCAGATCGACTAGCGGGAGGTCCCACGGCGAGCAGTTCTTC.

The chain couples TRBV6-5 to TRBJ2-3, with unresolved D. Germline CDR1 is MNHEY and CDR2 is SVGAGI. The CDR3 is made up of 15 amino acids. V was shortened by 0 bases and J by 2 bases, with 9 bases between the two germline ends. In DNA form, the CDR3 reads TGTGCCAGCAGTTACTCGAAAGTAAACACAGATACGCAGTATTTT. Its protein product is CASSYSKVNTDTQYF.

J is TRBJ2-6 and V is TRBV5-5; D may be TRBD1 or TRBD2 (5 bases each). This CDR3 has 19 amino acids. CDR1 and CDR2 from the germline V gene are SGHKS and YYEKEE (reference sequence). The germline V and J ends were trimmed by 7 bases and 1 base, with 24 bases remaining between them. The CDR3: CASVHPGTGRASGANVLTF. The CDR3 DNA sequence: TGTGCCAGCGTCCATCCGGGAACGGGACGAGCATCTGGGGCCAACGTCCTGACTTTC.

This sequence joins TRBV5-1 and TRBJ2-2, with 7 positions matching TRBD1. The CDR3 consists of 14 residues. V trimming: 4 bases; J trimming: 5 bases; junction bases outside the gene matches: 5. The germline V gene has CDR1 SGHRS and CDR2 YFSETQ. CDR3 residues: CASSGRQGTGELFF. CDR3 coding DNA: TGCGCCAGCAGCGGTAGACAGGGAACCGGGGAGCTGTTTTTT.

The V call is TRBV25-1, the J call TRBJ1-2, with a weak D call TRBD1 (6 bases). The CDR3 totals 14 residues. From germline, CDR1 is MGHDK and CDR2 SYGVNS. Trimming stripped 4 bases from V and 4 bases from J, with 13 bases between. DNA of the CDR3: TGTGCCAGCAGTGGGGTCGGGACACTCTATGGCTACACCTTC. Translated: CASSGVGTLYGYTF.

The chain employs TRBV19 and TRBJ2-1; 7 bases align to TRBD2. Trimming took 0 bases from V and 2 from J; bases not matched to a gene: 10. The length of the CDR3 is 18 residues. Germline V gives CDR1 LNHDA, CDR2 SQIVND (reference sequence). In DNA, the CDR3 is TGTGCCAGTAGTATAGAAATCTTTCTAGCGGACCCCTACAATGAGCAGTTCTTC. Protein: CASSIEIFLADPYNEQFF.

This chain joins TRBV3-1 (or the pseudogene TRBV3-2) and TRBJ2-1, with D unresolved. Germline CDR1 and CDR2: LGHDT and YNNKEL (reference sequence). Trimming shortened V by 0 bases and J by 2 bases, and 11 bases separated the two germline ends. The CDR3 sequence is 16 residues long. Written as DNA, the CDR3 is TGTGCCAGCAGCCAAGATTCCCCGGACCCCTACAATGAGCAGTTCTTC. Protein sequence: CASSQDSPDPYNEQFF.

The genes are TRBV7-9 and TRBJ1-4; 7 positions agree with TRBD1. CDR1 is SEHNR and CDR2 is FQNEAQ in the germline V gene (reference sequence). CDR3 size: 14 residues. Trimming at V came to 1 base and at J to 6 bases, leaving 2 bases not matched to a gene. The chain's CDR3 is CASSLGQGDEKLFF. The CDR3 region has the DNA TGTGCCAGCAGCTTAGGGCAGGGGGATGAAAAACTGTTTTTT.